These 10 T cell receptor beta chains were sequenced from one sample in a study of CD8+CD57+ T cells in acquired aplastic anemia. Genomic DNA was employed as the template in profiling TCR beta VDJ and CDR3. TCRdb used MiXCR to reprocess the reads, holding one entry per CDR3 protein. The data show around 500,000 distinct CDR3 sequences, with around 30% seen just once and less than 0.85% held by the top ten. It was patients with CD8+CD57+ cell expansion by flow cytometry who were chosen for sequencing. The specimen was sorted CD4+, CD8+, or CD8+CD57+ T cells (not recorded which) from PBMCs. These receptors all stem from a human donor with aplastic anemia.

This clonotype was seen a handful of times. V gene TRBV20-1 combines with J gene TRBJ1-1; D might be TRBD1 (5 bases). V was pared by 6 bases and J by 4 bases, with 15 bases between. From germline, CDR1 is DFQATT and CDR2 SNEGSKA (reference sequence). The CDR3 has 13 amino acids. CDR3 nucleotide sequence: TGCAGTGCCGGGGACTATGGAACCACTGAAGCTTTCTTT. Protein product: CSAGDYGTTEAFF.

This clonotype was seen many times. The chain joins TRBV15 to TRBJ2-3; possible D gene TRBD2, 5 bases. Germline V CDR1 and CDR2: LNHNV, YYDKDF (reference sequence). The CDR3 totals 15 residues. V lost 1 base to trimming and J lost 2 bases, with 10 bases between them. The CDR3 loop reads CATSRARTPTDTQYF. In DNA form, the CDR3 reads TGTGCCACCAGCAGAGCAAGGACTCCCACAGATACGCAGTATTTT. Drawing the rest from reference TRBV15 and TRBJ2-3, the complete variable domain is DAMVIQNPRYQVTQFGKPVTLSCSQTLNHNVMYWYQQKSSQAPKLLFHYYDKDFNNEADTPDNFQSRRPNTSFCFLDIRSPGLGDTAMYLCATSRARTPTDTQYFGPGTRLTVL.

The chain links TRBV19 to TRBJ1-6, with D possibly TRBD1 on 5 matching bases. CDR3 length: 13 amino acids. V gave up 9 bases and J gave up 15 bases, with 21 bases separating them. From germline, CDR1 is LNHDA and CDR2 SQIVND (reference sequence). The CDR3 DNA follows: TGTGCCAGCCGATGGACTAGCGGGGGGATCCTCCACTTT. It is translated as CASRWTSGGILHF.

This chain joins TRBV29-1 and TRBJ1-5, with D possibly TRBD1 on 6 matching bases. The germline CDR1 and CDR2 sequences are SQVTM and ANQGSEA. The CDR3 sequence is 17 residues long. CDR3 loop: CSARDIQGPSYNQPQHF. The CDR3 coding sequence is TGCAGTGCTAGAGATATCCAGGGGCCCTCATACAATCAGCCCCAGCATTTT. Using reference TRBV29-1 and TRBJ1-5 for the parts outside the CDR3, the full variable domain is SAVISQKPSRDICQRGTSLTIQCQVDSQVTMMFWYRQQPGQSLTLIATANQGSEATYESGFVIDKFPISRPNLTFSTLTVSNMSPEDSSIYLCSARDIQGPSYNQPQHFGDGTRLSIL.

The V and J genes are TRBV10-3 and TRBJ2-7; TRBD1 aligns across 7 bases. Germline V gives CDR1 ENHRY, CDR2 SYGVKD. The CDR3 runs 16 residues. J was trimmed by 0 bases and V by 6 bases; bases with no gene match: 11. The CDR3 protein is CAIRGLVGTDSYEQYF. The DNA for the CDR3 is TGTGCCATCAGGGGGCTCGTGGGGACAGACTCCTACGAGCAGTACTTC.

The chain combines TRBV10-3 with TRBJ1-5; D is unresolved. The V end was cut by 5 bases, the J end by 7 bases, with 15 bases between. CDR3 size: 14 residues. Germline loops: CDR1 ENHRY, CDR2 SYGVKD. This CDR3 reads CAISYAYIRQPQHF. The CDR3 region has the DNA TGTGCCATCAGTTACGCCTATATCAGGCAGCCCCAGCATTTT.

Of note for this clonotype: A read error may account for a junction end that differs from germline. The rearrangement joins TRBV7-9 to TRBJ2-7; 7 nucleotides match TRBD2. There are 13 residues in the CDR3. Germline assignment: CDR1 SEHNR and CDR2 FQNEAQ (reference sequence). CDR3 residues: CASSSGMPYEQYF. The DNA of the CDR3 is TGTGCTAGCAGCAGCGGGATGCCCTACGAGCAGTACTTC.

Regarding this clonotype: This may be a read error: a much more frequent sequence differs by one nucleotide. The V call is TRBV2, the J call TRBJ1-5; D call uncertain. The length of the CDR3 is 14 residues. Germline V CDR1 and CDR2: SNHLY, FYNNEI. CDR3 protein: CAGSEAWQDQPQHF. CDR3 nucleotides: TGTGCCGGCAGTGAAGCATGGCAGGATCAGCCCCAGCATTTT.

The rearrangement uses TRBV29-1 and TRBJ1-2; D ambiguous. Germline lookup yields CDR1 SQVTM and CDR2 ANQGSEA. The V end was cut by 6 bases, the J end by 2 bases, with 16 bases between. The CDR3 has 14 amino acids. Here the CDR3 DNA reads TGCAGCGTCGCCCTCGGGGAAGGAAACTATGGCTACACCTTC. Protein: CSVALGEGNYGYTF.

The sample holds many counts of this clonotype. The chain links TRBV19 to TRBJ1-5; D unclear. V lost 8 bases and J lost 1, with 12 bases in between. Germline V gene sequence: CDR1 LNHDA, CDR2 SQIVND (reference sequence). The CDR3 runs to 14 residues. This chain's CDR3 is CASGRSSSNQPQHF. The CDR3 DNA is TGTGCCAGTGGACGGAGCTCAAGCAATCAGCCCCAGCATTTT.